The rows below give T cell receptor beta chains drawn from one sample of a study of cytomegalovirus exposure and HLA in healthy donors. The protocol was immunoSEQ multiplex PCR, while the TCRdb copy is restricted to in-frame clones and leaves out a portion. The sample yields over 150,000 clones, approximately 80% seen once. The sequencing sample was made of PBMCs. All receptors derive from a woman aged 45 to 65 in good health and CMV-seronegative. CDR3s include the opening cysteine and the closing phenylalanine or tryptophan. The order of the fields is J gene, clone size, V gene, D gene, CDR3 protein, CDR3 DNA. The D gene is left open where the match is weak. Clone size, where shown, is once, few, many, or a class for clones that have expanded.

J gene: TRBJ2-5
clone size: NA
V gene: TRBV27
D gene: NA
CDR3 protein: CASSLYRAETQYF
CDR3 DNA: TGTGCCAGCAGTTTATACAGGGCAGAGACCCAGTACTTC

J gene: TRBJ1-1
clone size: NA
V gene: TRBV19
D gene: NA
CDR3 protein: CASSIQGGTEAFF
CDR3 DNA: TGTGCCAGTAGTATCCAGGGTGGCACTGAAGCTTTCTTT

J gene: TRBJ2-1
clone size: few
V gene: TRBV19
D gene: TRBD1
CDR3 protein: CASTSRTGAYNEQFF
CDR3 DNA: TGTGCCAGTACCTCACGGACAGGGGCGTACAATGAGCAGTTCTTC

J gene: TRBJ2-2
clone size: NA
V gene: TRBV25-1
D gene: TRBD1
CDR3 protein: CASRIRDRVTGELFF
CDR3 DNA: TGTGCCAGTAGAATTCGGGACAGGGTTACCGGGGAGCTGTTTTTT

J gene: TRBJ2-1
clone size: NA
V gene: TRBV15
D gene: NA
CDR3 protein: CATSRAGGLSSYNEQFF
CDR3 DNA: TGTGCCACCAGCAGAGCCGGCGGGCTGAGCTCCTACAATGAGCAGTTCTTC

J gene: TRBJ2-7
clone size: NA
V gene: TRBV28
D gene: TRBD1
CDR3 protein: CASRGGGTGYPSVYEQYF
CDR3 DNA: TGTGCCAGCAGGGGGGGCGGGACAGGGTATCCGTCGGTCTACGAGCAGTACTTC

J gene: TRBJ2-7
clone size: few
V gene: TRBV7-9
D gene: NA
CDR3 protein: CASSLVGGGYEQYF
CDR3 DNA: TGTGCCAGCAGCTTAGTGGGGGGAGGTTACGAGCAGTACTTC

J gene: TRBJ1-1
clone size: NA
V gene: TRBV6-5
D gene: TRBD1
CDR3 protein: CASSPWDRGGEAFF
CDR3 DNA: TGTGCCAGCAGTCCGTGGGACAGGGGAGGTGAAGCTTTCTTT

J gene: TRBJ2-3
clone size: NA
V gene: TRBV5-1
D gene: NA
CDR3 protein: CASSGAGRGYTDTQYF
CDR3 DNA: TGCGCCAGCAGCGGTGCAGGGCGGGGATACACAGATACGCAGTATTTT

J gene: TRBJ2-1
clone size: NA
V gene: TRBV5-1
D gene: NA
CDR3 protein: CASSLVSSSYNEQFF
CDR3 DNA: TGCGCCAGCAGCTTGGTGAGTAGCTCCTACAATGAGCAGTTCTTC

J gene: TRBJ1-2
clone size: NA
V gene: TRBV18
D gene: NA
CDR3 protein: CASSQDRSDGYTF
CDR3 DNA: TGTGCCAGCTCACAAGACAGGTCCGATGGCTACACCTTC

J gene: TRBJ2-7
clone size: NA
V gene: TRBV11-2
D gene: TRBD2
CDR3 protein: CASSLGRLAEGYEQYF
CDR3 DNA: TGTGCCAGCAGCTTAGGTCGACTAGCCGAGGGATACGAGCAGTACTTC

J gene: TRBJ1-6
clone size: NA
V gene: TRBV25-1
D gene: TRBD1
CDR3 protein: CASSVSGTGGNSPLHF
CDR3 DNA: TGTGCCAGCAGTGTCTCCGGGACAGGGGGGAATTCACCCCTCCACTTT

J gene: TRBJ1-3
clone size: NA
V gene: TRBV13
D gene: TRBD1
CDR3 protein: CASSLGAGGTIDVGNTIYF
CDR3 DNA: TGTGCCAGCAGCTTAGGGGCAGGGGGAACCATCGATGTTGGAAACACCATATATTTT

J gene: TRBJ2-7
clone size: NA
V gene: TRBV9
D gene: TRBD2
CDR3 protein: CASSPRTSGSYEQYF
CDR3 DNA: TGTGCCAGCAGCCCCAGGACTAGCGGATCCTACGAGCAGTACTTC

J gene: TRBJ1-4
clone size: NA
V gene: TRBV27
D gene: NA
CDR3 protein: CASRGEGGGEKLFF
CDR3 DNA: TGTGCCAGCAGAGGGGAGGGCGGAGGTGAAAAACTGTTTTTT

J gene: TRBJ2-5
clone size: NA
V gene: TRBV5-5
D gene: NA
CDR3 protein: CASALLGGGRETQYF
CDR3 DNA: TGTGCCAGCGCCCTCCTTGGGGGGGGCAGGGAGACCCAGTACTTC

J gene: TRBJ1-1
clone size: NA
V gene: TRBV19
D gene: TRBD1
CDR3 protein: CASSSYRGFTEAFF
CDR3 DNA: TGTGCCAGTAGTAGCTACAGGGGTTTCACTGAAGCTTTCTTT

J gene: TRBJ1-1
clone size: NA
V gene: TRBV9
D gene: NA
CDR3 protein: CASSVGELEPKAFF
CDR3 DNA: TGTGCCAGCAGCGTAGGTGAGTTGGAGCCGAAAGCTTTCTTT

J gene: TRBJ1-5
clone size: few
V gene: TRBV19
D gene: TRBD1
CDR3 protein: CASSRKGQGPNQPQHF
CDR3 DNA: TGTGCCAGTAGCCGAAAGGGACAGGGGCCGAATCAGCCCCAGCATTTT

J gene: TRBJ1-6
clone size: NA
V gene: TRBV6-5
D gene: TRBD1
CDR3 protein: CASSYTSGTGYSPLHF
CDR3 DNA: TGTGCCAGCAGTTACACCTCCGGGACAGGGTATTCACCCCTCCACTTT

J gene: TRBJ2-2
clone size: once
V gene: TRBV11-3
D gene: TRBD1
CDR3 protein: CASSPGQGAPGELFF
CDR3 DNA: TGTGCCAGCAGCCCCGGACAGGGGGCGCCCGGGGAGCTGTTTTTT

J gene: TRBJ2-5
clone size: once
V gene: TRBV7-2
D gene: TRBD2
CDR3 protein: CASSWGLVLETQYF
CDR3 DNA: TGTGCCAGCAGCTGGGGACTAGTATTGGAGACCCAGTACTTC

J gene: TRBJ2-1
clone size: NA
V gene: TRBV4-3
D gene: NA
CDR3 protein: CASSQDQGLYNEQFF
CDR3 DNA: TGCGCCAGCAGCCAAGATCAGGGGCTCTACAATGAGCAGTTCTTC

J gene: TRBJ1-5
clone size: NA
V gene: TRBV6-6
D gene: TRBD1
CDR3 protein: CASSLGTASNQPQHF
CDR3 DNA: TGTGCCAGCAGTCTTGGGACAGCTAGTAATCAGCCCCAGCATTTT

J gene: TRBJ1-1
clone size: NA
V gene: TRBV27
D gene: NA
CDR3 protein: CASSPQVADSYTEAFF
CDR3 DNA: TGTGCCAGCAGTCCCCAGGTCGCCGACAGTTACACTGAAGCTTTCTTT

J gene: TRBJ2-5
clone size: NA
V gene: TRBV5-4
D gene: TRBD2
CDR3 protein: CASSPPAGGAQYF
CDR3 DNA: TGTGCCAGCAGCCCCCCCGCGGGGGGGGCCCAGTACTTC

J gene: TRBJ2-6
clone size: NA
V gene: TRBV4-3
D gene: NA
CDR3 protein: CASSQGTDSIAGANVLTF
CDR3 DNA: TGCGCCAGCAGCCAAGGGACGGACTCGATAGCTGGGGCCAACGTCCTGACTTTC

J gene: TRBJ1-1
clone size: NA
V gene: TRBV2
D gene: NA
CDR3 protein: CASSERVMNTEAFF
CDR3 DNA: TGTGCCAGCAGTGAGAGGGTTATGAACACTGAAGCTTTCTTT

J gene: TRBJ2-3
clone size: NA
V gene: TRBV5-1
D gene: TRBD2
CDR3 protein: CASSLAGGTDTQYF
CDR3 DNA: TGCGCCAGCAGCTTAGCGGGGGGAACAGATACGCAGTATTTT

J gene: TRBJ2-3
clone size: NA
V gene: TRBV7-8
D gene: NA
CDR3 protein: CASSQRTGFSSTDTQYF
CDR3 DNA: TGTGCCAGCAGCCAACGTACAGGGTTTTCCAGCACAGATACGCAGTATTTT

J gene: TRBJ1-1
clone size: NA
V gene: TRBV19
D gene: NA
CDR3 protein: CASSRTGTTKEAFF
CDR3 DNA: TGTGCCAGTAGCCGAACCGGGACAACCAAAGAAGCTTTCTTT

J gene: TRBJ2-2
clone size: NA
V gene: TRBV5-5
D gene: TRBD2
CDR3 protein: CASSWGGISGELFF
CDR3 DNA: TGTGCCAGCAGCTGGGGGGGGATCTCCGGGGAGCTGTTTTTT

J gene: TRBJ2-7
clone size: NA
V gene: TRBV4-3
D gene: TRBD1
CDR3 protein: CASSQDGDRSNEQYF
CDR3 DNA: TGCGCCAGCAGCCAAGATGGGGACAGGAGTAACGAGCAGTACTTC

J gene: TRBJ2-1
clone size: NA
V gene: TRBV7-2
D gene: NA
CDR3 protein: CASSLGGGPSYNEQFF
CDR3 DNA: TGTGCCAGCAGCTTAGGGGGCGGTCCCTCCTACAATGAGCAGTTCTTC

J gene: TRBJ1-2
clone size: NA
V gene: TRBV28
D gene: TRBD1
CDR3 protein: CASSFAGTGRPGYTF
CDR3 DNA: TGTGCCAGCAGCTTCGCCGGGACAGGACGACCTGGCTACACCTTC

J gene: TRBJ1-2
clone size: NA
V gene: TRBV19
D gene: TRBD1
CDR3 protein: CASSVDRGDYTF
CDR3 DNA: TGTGCCAGTAGTGTCGACAGGGGAGATTACACCTTC

J gene: TRBJ1-1
clone size: NA
V gene: TRBV6-5
D gene: NA
CDR3 protein: CASSVGTNTEAFF
CDR3 DNA: TGTGCCAGCAGCGTGGGCACGAACACTGAAGCTTTCTTT

J gene: TRBJ2-3
clone size: NA
V gene: TRBV25-1
D gene: TRBD1
CDR3 protein: CASSEFRTGSTDTQYF
CDR3 DNA: TGTGCCAGCAGTGAATTCCGGACAGGATCCACAGATACGCAGTATTTT

J gene: TRBJ1-1
clone size: NA
V gene: TRBV6-5
D gene: NA
CDR3 protein: CASSRETEAFF
CDR3 DNA: TGTGCCAGCAGTCGGGAGACTGAAGCTTTCTTT

J gene: TRBJ1-1
clone size: NA
V gene: TRBV5-1
D gene: NA
CDR3 protein: CASSLAPKMNTEAFF
CDR3 DNA: TGCGCCAGCAGCTTGGCCCCTAAGATGAACACTGAAGCTTTCTTT

J gene: TRBJ2-2
clone size: NA
V gene: TRBV4-2
D gene: NA
CDR3 protein: CASSQDQRQRRNTGELFF
CDR3 DNA: TGTGCCAGCAGCCAAGATCAGAGACAGAGAAGGAACACCGGGGAGCTGTTTTTT

J gene: TRBJ2-3
clone size: NA
V gene: TRBV2
D gene: NA
CDR3 protein: CASSEAVLSTDTQYF
CDR3 DNA: TGTGCCAGCAGTGAAGCGGTACTAAGCACAGATACGCAGTATTTT

J gene: TRBJ2-1
clone size: NA
V gene: TRBV6-4
D gene: TRBD2
CDR3 protein: CASSDGAGGLNEQFF
CDR3 DNA: TGTGCCAGCAGTGACGGGGCGGGGGGACTTAATGAGCAGTTCTTC

J gene: TRBJ1-2
clone size: NA
V gene: TRBV6-5
D gene: NA
CDR3 protein: CASRLRRGIGGYTF
CDR3 DNA: TGTGCCAGCAGATTACGACGGGGGATAGGTGGCTACACCTTC

J gene: TRBJ2-5
clone size: once
V gene: TRBV9
D gene: TRBD1
CDR3 protein: CASSLSGGQGWETQYF
CDR3 DNA: TGTGCCAGCAGCCTGTCGGGGGGACAGGGCTGGGAGACCCAGTACTTC

J gene: TRBJ2-1
clone size: NA
V gene: TRBV7-9
D gene: NA
CDR3 protein: CASSSVPEQFF
CDR3 DNA: TGTGCCAGCAGCTCCGTCCCTGAGCAGTTCTTC

J gene: TRBJ2-1
clone size: NA
V gene: TRBV7-9
D gene: TRBD2
CDR3 protein: CASSLEGTSMRNEQFF
CDR3 DNA: TGTGCCAGCAGCTTAGAAGGGACTAGTATGAGGAATGAGCAGTTCTTC

J gene: TRBJ2-1
clone size: NA
V gene: TRBV5-4
D gene: TRBD2
CDR3 protein: CASTPRGGESYNEQFF
CDR3 DNA: TGTGCCAGCACCCCGCGGGGGGGGGAGAGCTACAATGAGCAGTTCTTC

J gene: TRBJ2-7
clone size: NA
V gene: TRBV28
D gene: NA
CDR3 protein: CASSLYAIPGRGSGPIYEQYF
CDR3 DNA: TGTGCCAGCAGTTTATACGCAATCCCAGGGCGAGGGAGCGGGCCGATCTACGAGCAGTACTTC

J gene: TRBJ1-1
clone size: few
V gene: TRBV6-5
D gene: NA
CDR3 protein: CASSYSSGFEAFF
CDR3 DNA: TGTGCCAGCAGTTACTCGTCGGGATTTGAAGCTTTCTTT

J gene: TRBJ1-5
clone size: few
V gene: TRBV5-1
D gene: NA
CDR3 protein: CASSLGQNNQPQHF
CDR3 DNA: TGCGCCAGCAGCTTGGGCCAGAACAATCAGCCCCAGCATTTT

J gene: TRBJ2-5
clone size: NA
V gene: TRBV7-8
D gene: NA
CDR3 protein: CASSLAEGTQYF
CDR3 DNA: TGTGCCAGCAGCTTAGCGGAGGGGACCCAGTACTTC

J gene: TRBJ2-7
clone size: NA
V gene: TRBV13
D gene: TRBD2
CDR3 protein: CASSPGPSGPYEQYF
CDR3 DNA: TGTGCCAGCAGCCCGGGGCCTAGCGGACCCTACGAGCAGTACTTC